There are a few counts of the clone carrying this TCR beta chain. No antigen is known for it. This sample was taken from a study of T-cell memory formation after mild COVID-19. A single record per CDR3 protein comes from TCRdb applying MiXCR to the 5' RACE reads. The data show 550,000 to 650,000 distinct CDR3 sequences, roughly 17% seen once. General observations from the study: A subset of responding clones appeared in pre-infection memory, suggesting cross-reactive memory joined.

CDR3 size: 14 residues. From germline, CDR1 is MNHEY and CDR2 SVGAGI. Trimming cost V 0 bases and J 4 bases, with 6 bases left between them. The chain recombines TRBV6-5 with TRBJ1-4, with D possibly TRBD1 on 6 matching bases. The clonotype comes from an adult woman who had mild COVID-19 (a few samples of this study predate the infection). Cell type and time point are not known. Sequenced sample: PBMCs or a T cell subset sorted from them (not recorded which). CDR3 protein: CASSYSQGNEKLFF. As DNA, the CDR3 is TGTGCCAGCAGTTACTCACAGGGTAATGAAAAACTGTTTTTT.